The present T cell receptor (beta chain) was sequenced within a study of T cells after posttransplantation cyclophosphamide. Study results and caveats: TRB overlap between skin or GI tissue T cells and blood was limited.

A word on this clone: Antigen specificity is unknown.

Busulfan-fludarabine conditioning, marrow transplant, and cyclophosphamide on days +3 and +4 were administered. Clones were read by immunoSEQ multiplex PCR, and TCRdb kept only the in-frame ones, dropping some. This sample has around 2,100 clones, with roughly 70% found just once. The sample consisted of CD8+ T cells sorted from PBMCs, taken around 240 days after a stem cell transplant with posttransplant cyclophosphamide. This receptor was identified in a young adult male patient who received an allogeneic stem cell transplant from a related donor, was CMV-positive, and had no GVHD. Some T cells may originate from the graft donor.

The CDR3 DNA follows: TGTGCCAGCAGTTACTCCGCCAGCAATGAGCAGTTCTTC. As protein: CASSYSASNEQFF. V is TRBV6-6 and J is TRBJ2-1; D ambiguous. Germline CDR1 is MNHNY and CDR2 is SVGAGI (reference sequence). Trimming cost V 0 bases and J 6 bases, with 6 bases left between them. The CDR3 is made up of 13 amino acids.